The 18 T cell receptor beta chains given below trace back to one sample, sequenced in a study of shared clonotypes between healthy human individuals. Produced via immunoSEQ multiplex PCR; TCRdb's table is partial and in-frame only. The sample carries 640,000 or so clones, about two thirds recorded once. The sequenced material came from memory CD4+ T cells sorted from blood. Subset given: CD45RA-negative fraction. These TCRs come from a woman aged 25-40 years in good health.

This chain joins TRBV6-7 and TRBJ1-2, with TRBD1 as a possible D gene (6 bases). TRBV6-7 is an ORF for which the function is uncertain. Trimming shortened V by 8 bases and J by 4 bases, and 23 bases separated the two germline ends. This CDR3 spans 16 amino acids. Here the CDR3 DNA reads TGTGCCAGCGGGGGGTCCAGGGGTTGCTTAGTCTATGGCTACACCTTC. It translates to CASGGSRGCLVYGYTF.

This chain uses TRBV7-9 with TRBJ1-5, with D unclear. CDR1 is SEHNR, CDR2 FQNEAQ, per germline (reference sequence). CDR3 length equals 13 residues. V was trimmed by 0 bases and J by 6 bases, leaving 6 bases between them. The DNA for the CDR3 is TGTGCCAGCAGCTTAGCCTGGGCTCAGCCCCAGCATTTT. Protein sequence: CASSLAWAQPQHF.

The V and J genes are TRBV7-9 and TRBJ2-2, with D hard to call. The CDR3 totals 15 residues. Trimming left V 0 bases short and J 3 bases short, with 8 bases between. Germline V gene lookup returns CDR1 SEHNR and CDR2 FQNEAQ (reference sequence). For the CDR3, the DNA is TGTGCCAGCAGCTTAGCGGTTGGGTACACCGGGGAGCTGTTTTTT. It encodes CASSLAVGYTGELFF.

The J gene is TRBJ2-2, the V gene TRBV27, with TRBD2 matching over 9 bases. There are 15 residues in the CDR3. CDR1 is MNHEY and CDR2 is SMNVEV in the germline V gene (reference sequence). The junction had 3 bases not matched to a gene; V was cut back by 3 bases and J by 4 bases. The CDR3 is CASSFSGGITGELFF. The CDR3 region has the DNA TGTGCCAGCAGTTTTAGCGGGGGAATCACCGGGGAGCTGTTTTTT.

The rearrangement joins TRBV30 to TRBJ1-3; 8 bases align to TRBD1. The CDR3 spans 15 residues. Trimming at V came to 8 bases and at J to 1 base, leaving 10 bases not matched to a gene. The germline V gene encodes CDR1 GTSNPN and CDR2 SVGIG (reference sequence). Written as DNA, the CDR3 is TGTGCCCGCTCCCGACAGGGGAGTTCTGGAAACACCATATATTTT. Protein: CARSRQGSSGNTIYF.

V is TRBV21-1 and J is TRBJ1-1; TRBD1, the table's D call, lacks a check against the DNA. TRBV21-1 is shown as a pseudogene. CDR3 length: 12 residues. The CDR3 bases are TGTGCCAGCAGCAAAGGATCAGGGAAAGCTTTCTTT. Residues: CASSKGSGKAFF.

The J gene is TRBJ2-3, the V gene TRBV9; tentatively, D is TRBD2 (5 bases). This CDR3 is built from 14 residues. Germline V CDR1 and CDR2: SGDLS, YYNGEE. Trimming left V 4 bases short and J 0 bases short, with 9 bases between. CDR3 loop: CASSFTGSTDTQYF. The CDR3 DNA sequence: TGTGCCAGCAGCTTCACGGGGAGCACAGATACGCAGTATTTT.

This rearrangement joins TRBV2 to TRBJ2-1; a weak D match, TRBD1 (6 bases). Per germline, CDR1 SNHLY and CDR2 FYNNEI. The CDR3 totals 14 residues. The V end lost 8 bases, the J end lost 2 bases, and 13 bases lay between the germline ends. CDR3 sequence reads: CASCRTGTYNEQFF. The CDR3 DNA follows: TGTGCCAGCTGCAGAACAGGGACCTACAATGAGCAGTTCTTC.

The chain has TRBV5-6 and TRBJ1-3; no clear D. V lost 2 bases and J 0 bases, leaving 15 bases between the germline ends. The CDR3 loop spans 17 amino acids. Germline-derived CDR1 and CDR2 are SGHDT and YYEEEE. The CDR3 loop reads CASSFFSGINSGNTIYF. CDR3 in DNA: TGTGCCAGCAGCTTCTTTTCTGGAATTAACTCTGGAAACACCATATATTTT.

V gene TRBV2 combines with J gene TRBJ2-7; D uncertain. The V gene lost 2 bases and the J gene lost 3 bases, with 8 bases spanning the gap. Germline V gene lookup returns CDR1 SNHLY and CDR2 FYNNEI. This CDR3 spans 13 amino acids. CDR3: CASSEREIYEQYF. CDR3 nucleotides: TGTGCCAGCAGTGAACGCGAAATCTACGAGCAGTACTTC.

The chain recombines TRBV11-2 with TRBJ2-1; 10 bases fit TRBD2. Germline V CDR1 and CDR2: SGHAT, FQNNGV. V lost 5 bases, J lost 6 bases, and 7 bases stayed unmatched. The CDR3 runs to 15 residues. Written as DNA, the CDR3 is TGTGCCAGCAGCCCCCTAGCGGGAGTCTCCAATGAGCAGTTCTTC. Translating it yields CASSPLAGVSNEQFF. The full variable domain, in which reference TRBV11-2 and TRBJ2-1 provide the parts outside the CDR3, is EAGVAQSPRYKIIEKRQSVAFWCNPISGHATLYWYQQILGQGPKLLIQFQNNGVVDDSQLPKDRFSAERLKGVDSTLKIQPAKLEDSAVYLCASSPLAGVSNEQFFGPGTRLTVL.

The chain links TRBV7-2 to TRBJ2-1, with 11 nucleotides matching TRBD2. Unmatched junction bases numbered 0, after V lost 5 bases and J lost 3 bases. Germline V gives CDR1 SGHTA, CDR2 FQGNSA. This CDR3 comprises 14 residues. This CDR3 is CASSGTSGYNEQFF. CDR3 nucleotide sequence: TGTGCCAGCAGCGGGACTAGCGGCTACAATGAGCAGTTCTTC.

This clone was seen only a few times. This sequence joins TRBV28 and TRBJ2-1; 8 positions agree with TRBD1. Germline CDR1 MDHEN, CDR2 SYDVKM. The CDR3 loop spans 16 amino acids. J gave up 0 bases and V 5 bases, and 6 bases lay outside the gene matches. The chain's CDR3 is CASSGQGKSSYNEQFF. CDR3 nucleotides: TGTGCCAGCAGTGGACAGGGAAAGAGCTCCTACAATGAGCAGTTCTTC.

The genes are TRBV12-5 and TRBJ2-3, with a weak D call TRBD1 (5 bases). The CDR3 runs to 18 residues. Trimming left V 6 bases short and J 1 base short, with 23 bases between. Germline loops: CDR1 LGHNT, CDR2 FRNRAP. In nucleotides, the CDR3 is TGTGCTAGTGGCCTAGTGGGGCAGGTCCGCCGAGGCACAGATACGCAGTATTTT. It is translated as CASGLVGQVRRGTDTQYF.

This sequence joins TRBV15 and TRBJ2-3; maybe TRBD2 (5 bases). The germline gives CDR1 LNHNV, CDR2 YYDKDF (reference sequence). CDR3 length equals 16 residues. Trimming removed 1 base at V and 0 bases at J, with 11 bases between. CDR3 protein: CATSRGRLASTDTQYF. CDR3 coding DNA: TGTGCCACCAGCAGAGGTCGGCTAGCTAGCACAGATACGCAGTATTTT.

In its sample, this clone was seen a few times. The sample carries other DNA sequences with the same CDR3. The CDR3: CASSEALWGNQPQHF. CDR3 bases: TGTGCCAGCAGTGAAGCATTGTGGGGAAATCAGCCCCAGCATTTT. The chain couples TRBV6-1 to TRBJ1-5, with D unresolved. The ends were cut back, 0 bases at V and 4 bases at J, with 10 bases in the middle. This CDR3 region has 15 residues. Germline assignment: CDR1 MNHNS and CDR2 SASEGT.

This chain uses TRBV15 with TRBJ1-2; 8 bases align to TRBD1. This CDR3 is built from 13 residues. Looked up from germline, CDR1 is LNHNV and CDR2 is YYDKDF (reference sequence). V lost 5 bases and J lost 6; bases outside the gene matches: 5. CDR3 loop: CATSLGQDDGYTF. The CDR3 nucleotides are TGTGCCACCAGCCTGGGACAGGACGATGGCTACACCTTC.

This chain links TRBV4-2 with TRBJ1-3; tentative D call: TRBD1 (5 bases). CDR1 is LGHNA, CDR2 YNFKEQ, per germline. Trimming removed 0 bases at V and 2 bases at J, with 8 bases between. This CDR3 has 15 residues. In DNA, the CDR3 is TGTGCCAGCAGCCAAGACAGGGCTCCTGGAAACACCATATATTTT. Protein: CASSQDRAPGNTIYF.